This T cell receptor beta chain was sequenced during a study of blood T cell repertoires in COVID-19. There are 17 residues in the CDR3. CDR1 is GTSNPN and CDR2 is SVGIG in the germline V gene (reference sequence). The germline V and J ends were trimmed by 2 bases and 0 bases, with 14 bases remaining between them. Generated by immunoSEQ multiplex PCR, the TCRdb table keeps only in-frame clones and is missing some. The sample lists roughly 350,000 clones, 88% seen once, with 7% to 8% in the top ten. This clone was detected a few times. Sequencing was done on a sample of peripheral blood. V is TRBV30 and J is TRBJ1-6; D gene ambiguous. The receptor's source is a woman in her 70s with COVID-19, enrolled during active disease. The CDR3 spells CAWSLSIVSSYNSPLHF. CDR3 DNA: TGTGCCTGGAGTCTTAGCATAGTCAGCTCCTATAATTCACCCCTCCACTTT.